This TCR beta chain was sequenced for a study of a mutant IDH1 vaccine in newly diagnosed glioma. Study details: Treated patients had a mean age of about 38 years and a roughly 60% male, 37.5% female split.

Produced via immunoSEQ multiplex PCR; TCRdb's table is partial and in-frame only. The sample carries under 65,000 clones, about 80% recorded once. Trimming took 3 bases from V and 0 from J, leaving 2 bases between them. The germline V gene has CDR1 SGHAT and CDR2 FQNNGV. This CDR3 is 12 amino acids long. Time point: baseline, week 1 (first vaccination visit). This sample's treatment: pre-vaccination baseline after standard-of-care therapy. This sequence originates from a woman aged 40 to 55 with glioma. The sample here was PBMCs, taken from a glioma patient treated with radiotherapy, temozolomide or both. V and J are TRBV11-2 and TRBJ1-2; D remains unclear. CDR3 sequence: CASSLANYGYTF. The CDR3 DNA reads TGTGCCAGCAGCTTGGCTAACTATGGCTACACCTTC.